The 31 T cell receptor beta chains in this list originate from one sample, sequenced in a study of cytomegalovirus exposure and HLA in healthy donors. Clones were read by immunoSEQ multiplex PCR, and TCRdb kept only the in-frame ones, dropping some. This table holds some 270,000 clones, 65% to 90% found once. Sample: PBMCs. Receptors were obtained from a woman under 30 in good health and CMV-seronegative.

This chain connects TRBV18 to TRBJ2-3; 9 bases match TRBD2. The CDR3 sequence is 16 residues long. The germline V gene has CDR1 KGHSH and CDR2 LQKENI. V lost 3 bases, J lost 4 bases, and 8 bases stayed unmatched. The CDR3 nucleotides read TGTGCCAGCTCACCGCCTGCGGGGGGGGAGTCAGATACGCAGTATTTT. It yields the protein CASSPPAGGESDTQYF.

The genes are TRBV28 and TRBJ1-3, with D maybe TRBD1 (5 bases). V shed 7 bases and J shed 4 bases, with 14 bases lying between them. This CDR3 is 14 amino acids long. Germline CDR1 reads MDHEN; CDR2 reads SYDVKM. The CDR3 DNA reads as TGTGCCAGCACGCTTGCAGGGAAGGGAAACACCATATATTTT. Residues: CASTLAGKGNTIYF.

This clone turned up a few times. The chain carries TRBV2 and TRBJ1-4; D may be TRBD1 (6 bases). The CDR3 extends over 12 amino acids. The germline V gene encodes CDR1 SNHLY and CDR2 FYNNEI. The V gene lost 8 bases and the J gene lost 7 bases, with 11 bases spanning the gap. CDR3 nucleotides: TGTGCCAGCGAGGGACATGGTGAAAAACTGTTTTTT. This encodes CASEGHGEKLFF.

This sequence joins TRBV5-8 and TRBJ2-2; D possibly corresponds to TRBD1 (5 bases). The germline CDR1 and CDR2 sequences are SGHTS and YDEGEE. This CDR3 contains 15 residues. V lost 4 bases and J 0 bases, leaving 10 bases between the germline ends. The CDR3 DNA sequence: TGTGCCAGCAGCCTGCAGGGTTCGAACACCGGGGAGCTGTTTTTT. This sequence encodes CASSLQGSNTGELFF.

CDR3 region: CAWRGVSGANVLTF. The CDR3 bases are TGTGCCTGGAGAGGAGTCTCTGGGGCCAACGTCCTGACTTTC. The J gene is TRBJ2-6, the V gene TRBV30; unclear D gene. The CDR3 sequence is 14 residues long. Looked up from germline, CDR1 is GTSNPN and CDR2 is SVGIG (reference sequence). V dropped 3 bases and J dropped 0 bases, with 6 bases sitting between them.

This rearrangement joins TRBV5-1 to TRBJ2-1, with TRBD2 matching over 9 bases. V shed 3 bases and J 9 bases; nucleotides not matched to a gene: 4. The V gene's germline CDR1 is SGHRS and CDR2 YFSETQ. There are 13 residues in the CDR3. This CDR3 reads CASSSGLAGEQFF. The CDR3 DNA sequence: TGCGCCAGCAGCTCGGGACTAGCAGGTGAGCAGTTCTTC. Full variable domain (rest looked up from reference TRBV5-1 and TRBJ2-1): KAGVTQTPRYLIKTRGQQVTLSCSPISGHRSVSWYQQTPGQGLQFLFEYFSETQRNKGNFPGRFSGRQFSNSRSEMNVSTLELGDSALYLCASSSGLAGEQFFGPGTRLTVL.

This rearrangement joins TRBV30 to TRBJ1-3; TRBD1 matches 7 bases. The junction had 5 bases not matched to a gene; V was cut back by 3 bases and J by 0 bases. This CDR3 is 15 amino acids long. Germline V gene data show CDR1 as GTSNPN and CDR2 as SVGIG (reference sequence). For the CDR3, the DNA is TGTGCCTGGAGGAGGGGGCTTAGCTCTGGAAACACCATATATTTT. As protein: CAWRRGLSSGNTIYF.

This clone was observed once. V usage is TRBV5-1 and J usage is TRBJ1-5; the match to TRBD1 covers 9 bases. The CDR3 runs to 16 residues. V dropped 4 bases and J dropped 4; count of bases not matched to a gene: 9. CDR1 is SGHRS, CDR2 YFSETQ, per germline. The CDR3, as DNA: TGCGCCAGCAGCCCGGGACAGGGAACAGGAAATCAGCCCCAGCATTTT. It yields the protein CASSPGQGTGNQPQHF. The variable domain in full, completed from reference TRBV5-1 and TRBJ1-5, reads KAGVTQTPRYLIKTRGQQVTLSCSPISGHRSVSWYQQTPGQGLQFLFEYFSETQRNKGNFPGRFSGRQFSNSRSEMNVSTLELGDSALYLCASSPGQGTGNQPQHFGDGTRLSIL.

The chain combines TRBV6-5 with TRBJ2-2; TRBD2 agrees at 7 bases. V lost 6 bases and J lost 5; bases outside the gene matches: 9. This CDR3 comprises 15 residues. Germline V gives CDR1 MNHEY, CDR2 SVGAGI. The CDR3, as DNA: TGTGCCAGCAGCTGGACGGCAGCGGGAACCGGGGAGCTGTTTTTT. Encoded protein: CASSWTAAGTGELFF.

This chain joins TRBV6-5 and TRBJ1-2; 9 bases line up with TRBD1. The CDR3 length is 15 residues. The ends lost 7 bases at V and 5 bases at J; junction bases unmatched: 11. The germline V gene encodes CDR1 MNHEY and CDR2 SVGAGI. The CDR3 nucleotides read TGTGCCAGCACCTACATGGGGACAGGGCTGTATGGCTACACCTTC. This gives the protein CASTYMGTGLYGYTF.

As for this clone: The same CDR3 arises from other DNA sequences in this sample as well. This chain joins TRBV9 and TRBJ2-5; D ambiguous. The germline V gene encodes CDR1 SGDLS and CDR2 YYNGEE. The CDR3 is made up of 14 amino acids. Trimming removed 0 bases from V and 1 base from J, with 7 bases in between. CDR3 region: CASSVGAGQETQYF. Written as DNA, the CDR3 is TGTGCCAGCAGCGTAGGGGCAGGCCAAGAGACCCAGTACTTC.

Written as DNA, the CDR3 is TGTGCCAGCAGTTCGGGGGACAGGAACACCGGGGAGCTGTTTTTT. It specifies CASSSGDRNTGELFF. The V and J genes are TRBV28 and TRBJ2-2, with TRBD1 as a possible D gene (7 bases). V was clipped by 4 bases and J by 1 base, with 10 bases between them. Germline values: CDR1 MDHEN, CDR2 SYDVKM. This CDR3 region has 15 residues. Together with reference TRBV28 and TRBJ2-2, the CDR3 gives the full variable domain: DVKVTQSSRYLVKRTGEKVFLECVQDMDHENMFWYRQDPGLGLRLIYFSYDVKMKEKGDIPEGYSVSREKKERFSLILESASTNQTSMYLCASSSGDRNTGELFFGEGSRLTVL.

This clone has a single count. Here the CDR3 reads CASSLVHQEVWAEAFF. For the CDR3, the DNA is TGTGCCAGCAGCTTGGTGCATCAGGAGGTTTGGGCTGAAGCTTTCTTT. V and J are TRBV5-8 and TRBJ1-1, with no clear D. This CDR3 contains 16 residues. V was trimmed by 0 bases and J by 6 bases, leaving 18 bases between them. CDR1 is SGHTS, CDR2 YDEGEE, per germline.

The CDR3 protein is CASSIGQPRGHEQFF. For the CDR3, the DNA is TGTGCCAGTAGTATAGGACAGCCAAGGGGGCATGAGCAGTTCTTC. The chain couples TRBV19 to TRBJ2-1; 7 nucleotides agree with TRBD1. CDR3 length: 15 amino acids. Germline V CDR1 and CDR2: LNHDA, SQIVND (reference sequence). Unmatched junction bases numbered 8, after V lost 1 base and J lost 8 bases.

This rearrangement joins TRBV4-1 to TRBJ1-5, with TRBD1 as a possible D gene (5 bases). The germline V and J ends were trimmed by 5 bases and 2 bases, with 10 bases remaining between them. The V gene's germline CDR1 is MGHRA and CDR2 YSYEKL. This CDR3 comprises 14 residues. This CDR3 reads CASSYGGGNQPQHF. CDR3 sequence (DNA): TGCGCCAGCAGCTACGGGGGGGGCAATCAGCCCCAGCATTTT.

This chain joins TRBV19 and TRBJ1-1; 8 bases match TRBD1. The CDR3 is 14 amino acids. The V gene's germline CDR1 is LNHDA and CDR2 SQIVND (reference sequence). Trimming removed 4 bases from V and 4 bases from J; junction bases left unmatched: 5. The DNA of the CDR3 is TGTGCCAGTAGTAGAGAGACAGGGGTCACTGAAGCTTTCTTT. Encoded protein: CASSRETGVTEAFF.

The CDR3 region is CASSISWLNSPLHF. In nucleotides, the CDR3 is TGTGCCAGTAGTATAAGTTGGCTGAATTCACCCCTCCACTTT. The genes are TRBV19 and TRBJ1-6; D gene uncertain. Germline loops: CDR1 LNHDA, CDR2 SQIVND (reference sequence). The CDR3 extends over 14 amino acids. Trimming left V 2 bases short and J 7 bases short, with 9 bases between.

This chain connects TRBV27 to TRBJ1-2; D is uncertain. This CDR3 has 14 residues. Trimming took 0 bases from V and 7 from J, leaving 12 bases between them. Germline V gene data show CDR1 as MNHEY and CDR2 as SMNVEV (reference sequence). The chain's CDR3 is CASSLSIRVAGYTF. CDR3 in DNA: TGTGCCAGCAGTTTATCGATTCGGGTAGCTGGCTACACCTTC.

The V and J genes are TRBV5-4 and TRBJ2-7, with D maybe TRBD2 (6 bases). Germline loops: CDR1 SGHNT, CDR2 YYREEE (reference sequence). This CDR3 is 14 amino acids long. Trimming pared 0 bases from V and 0 bases from J, leaving 7 bases between. The CDR3 DNA reads as TGTGCCAGCAGCTTGGGGAGGGACTCCTACGAGCAGTACTTC. This encodes CASSLGRDSYEQYF.

The chain couples TRBV14 to TRBJ1-6; perhaps TRBD1 as D (6 bases). CDR3 length: 16 residues. V lost 2 bases, J lost 6 bases, and 14 bases lay in between. Germline CDR1 reads SGHDN; CDR2 reads FVKESK. CDR3 amino acids: CASSQSNRVFNSPLHF. CDR3 in DNA: TGTGCCAGCAGCCAAAGTAACAGGGTGTTTAATTCACCCCTCCACTTT.

This clone was counted once. This chain joins TRBV7-8 and TRBJ1-5, with D tentatively TRBD1 (6 bases). The CDR3 runs 13 residues. Germline CDR1 SGHVS, CDR2 FQNEAQ. V lost 6 bases and J 2 bases, leaving 8 bases between the germline ends. This chain's CDR3 is CASRQGRNQPQHF. The CDR3 nucleotides are TGTGCCAGCAGACAGGGCCGCAATCAGCCCCAGCATTTT.

The rearrangement links TRBV5-1 to TRBJ1-1; D is ambiguous. V lost 4 bases and J 10 bases, leaving 17 bases between the germline ends. Germline values: CDR1 SGHRS, CDR2 YFSETQ. This CDR3 region has 13 residues. The CDR3 coding sequence is TGCGCCAGCAGCGCCACGGGAGGCTCAGCAGCTTTCTTT. Its protein is CASSATGGSAAFF.

DNA of the CDR3: TGCAGCGTTGGACAGGGATCCGGGGAGCTGTTTTTT. Protein sequence: CSVGQGSGELFF. This chain connects TRBV29-1 to TRBJ2-2, with 7 bases that match TRBD1. V was clipped by 4 bases and J by 6 bases; unmatched bases: 2. Germline CDR1 and CDR2: SQVTM and ANQGSEA. CDR3 length equals 12 residues.

V is TRBV2 and J is TRBJ2-3, with 12 bases matching TRBD2. The CDR3 spans 17 residues. Germline V gene sequence: CDR1 SNHLY, CDR2 FYNNEI. V dropped 8 bases and J dropped 4; count of bases not matched to a gene: 13. The CDR3, as DNA: TGTGCCAGCCGGCTAGCGGGAGGGCCTTATTTATCAGATACGCAGTATTTT. Protein product: CASRLAGGPYLSDTQYF.

The chain recombines TRBV9 with TRBJ1-5, with D maybe TRBD1 (5 bases). The CDR3 spans 14 residues. The germline V gene has CDR1 SGDLS and CDR2 YYNGEE. V was clipped by 3 bases and J by 3 bases, with 10 bases between them. Here the CDR3 DNA reads TGTGCCAGCAGCGCCGACAGTATCAATCAGCCCCAGCATTTT. Translated: CASSADSINQPQHF.

This chain joins TRBV4-1 and TRBJ1-1; TRBD1 aligns across 10 bases. Germline-derived CDR1 and CDR2 are MGHRA and YSYEKL. The CDR3 totals 16 residues. Unmatched junction bases numbered 7, after V lost 4 bases and J lost 2 bases. Written as DNA, the CDR3 is TGCGCCAGCAGCCTACGGACAGGGGGACCAAACACTGAAGCTTTCTTT. Amino acids: CASSLRTGGPNTEAFF.

This clone is a singleton in its sample. The V and J genes are TRBV19 and TRBJ1-1, with D possibly TRBD1 on 5 matching bases. The V gene lost 4 bases and the J gene lost 4 bases, with 19 bases spanning the gap. The CDR3 has 16 amino acids. Germline V gives CDR1 LNHDA, CDR2 SQIVND (reference sequence). The CDR3 DNA reads as TGTGCCAGTAGTAACCCCCCCGGCCAGGGCCCCACTGAAGCTTTCTTT. It encodes CASSNPPGQGPTEAFF. Variable domain in full (rest from reference TRBV19 and TRBJ1-1): DGGITQSPKYLFRKEGQNVTLSCEQNLNHDAMYWYRQDPGQGLRLIYYSQIVNDFQKGDIAEGYSVSREKKESFPLTVTSAQKNPTAFYLCASSNPPGQGPTEAFFGQGTRLTVV.

The V gene is TRBV6-4, the J gene TRBJ1-5; 7 bases are a match to TRBD1. This CDR3 has 14 residues. Trimming cost V 3 bases and J 7 bases; bases outside gene matches: 6. Germline CDR1 is MRHNA and CDR2 is SNTAGT. In nucleotides, the CDR3 is TGTGCCAGCAGTGAAGAGGGGGCAGAGCAGCCCCAGCATTTT. Protein product: CASSEEGAEQPQHF.

This chain joins TRBV27 and TRBJ1-2, with TRBD1 matching 7 bases. The CDR3 contains 15 residues. Per germline, CDR1 MNHEY and CDR2 SMNVEV (reference sequence). V shed 3 bases, J shed 8 bases, and the junction held 12 bases outside the gene matches. CDR3 coding DNA: TGTGCCAGCAGTTTTGGCGAGGGGACAGTCAGAGGCTACACCTTC. It yields the protein CASSFGEGTVRGYTF.

The chain carries TRBV15 and TRBJ2-2; weak D call: TRBD1 (6 bases). The CDR3 runs 16 residues. Trimming cost V 1 base and J 6 bases, with 15 bases left between them. Per the germline V gene, CDR1 is LNHNV and CDR2 is YYDKDF (reference sequence). The CDR3 bases are TGTGCCACCAGCAGAGTAACAGGGAAGTCATCCGGGGAGCTGTTTTTT. It specifies CATSRVTGKSSGELFF.

This chain links TRBV5-1 with TRBJ2-3, with TRBD1 matching 9 bases. V was pared by 0 bases and J by 14 bases, with 10 bases of the junction left unmatched. Germline lookup yields CDR1 SGHRS and CDR2 YFSETQ. This CDR3 has 14 residues. The CDR3 DNA reads as TGCGCCAGCAGCTTGGGTACAGGGGGCGATCAGTGGTATTTT. This translates into CASSLGTGGDQWYF.